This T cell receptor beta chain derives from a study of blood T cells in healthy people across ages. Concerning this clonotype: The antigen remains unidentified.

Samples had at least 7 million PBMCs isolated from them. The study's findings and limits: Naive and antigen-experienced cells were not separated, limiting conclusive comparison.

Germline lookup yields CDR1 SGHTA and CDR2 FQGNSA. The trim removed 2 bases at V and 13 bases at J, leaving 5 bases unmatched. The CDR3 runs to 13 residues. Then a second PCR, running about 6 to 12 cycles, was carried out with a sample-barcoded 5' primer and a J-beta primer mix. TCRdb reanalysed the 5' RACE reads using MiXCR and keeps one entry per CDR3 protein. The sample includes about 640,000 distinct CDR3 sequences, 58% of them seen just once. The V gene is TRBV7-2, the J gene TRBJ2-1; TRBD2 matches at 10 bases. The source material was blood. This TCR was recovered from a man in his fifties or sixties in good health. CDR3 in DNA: TGTGCCAGCAGCTTACAGAGCGGGGGGGGTCAGTTCTTC. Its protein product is CASSLQSGGGQFF.